A selection of T cell receptor beta chains follows, all from one sample in a study of regulatory T cells in long-lasting Graves disease. MiXCR was run by TCRdb on the multiplex PCR reads, yielding one entry per CDR3 protein. The sample holds about 460,000 distinct CDR3 sequences, approximately 22% seen once. The material was peripheral blood mononuclear cells (PBMCs), obtained when the disease was refractory, from a patient treated with antithyroid drugs. These receptors were collected from a female donor with Graves disease. Both conserved end residues are part of each CDR3. The D gene is left open where the match is weak. Some rows mark clone size as missing; the rest say once, few, many or name a class of expanded clone.

J gene,CDR3 length,V gene,clone size,D gene,CDR3 DNA,CDR3 protein
TRBJ1-6,16,TRBV7-2,few,TRBD1,TGTGCCAGCAGCTTTTTAGGGACAGGGCATAATTCACCCCTCCACTTT,CASSFLGTGHNSPLHF
TRBJ1-2,12,TRBV12-3/TRBV12-4,many,.,TGTGCCAGCAGCTTAGAAGGGAATGGCTACACCTTC,CASSLEGNGYTF
TRBJ1-5,13,TRBV9,.,.,TGTGCCAGCAGCGTAGCGGGAGATCAGCCCCAGCATTTT,CASSVAGDQPQHF
TRBJ2-7,15,TRBV28,many,.,TGTGCCAGCAGTTTAAGGTCACCGACCGCCTACGAGCAGTACTTC,CASSLRSPTAYEQYF
TRBJ2-7,14,TRBV28,many,TRBD1,TGTGCCAGCAGACGGACAGGGGCCTACTACGAGCAGTACTTC,CASRRTGAYYEQYF
TRBJ2-1,16,TRBV27,.,.,TGTGCCAGCAGTCCCTTCGGGGGTTCGAGCTACAATGAGCAGTTCTTC,CASSPFGGSSYNEQFF
TRBJ1-2,14,TRBV6-1,many,.,TGTGCCAGCAGTCCTCCAGGGGCTAACTATGGCTACACCTTC,CASSPPGANYGYTF
TRBJ2-2,16,TRBV11-2,many,.,TGTGCCAGCAGCGCCCCAGGGGATAGAGCGACCGGGGAGCTGTTTTTT,CASSAPGDRATGELFF
TRBJ2-5,14,TRBV6-1,many,.,TGTGCCAGCACCTCACCGGGGACGGTCGAGACCCAGTACTTC,CASTSPGTVETQYF
TRBJ1-1,13,TRBV28,.,.,TGTGCCAGCAGCCGGACAGACCTTTCTGAAGCTTTCTTT,CASSRTDLSEAFF
TRBJ2-7,16,TRBV6-2/TRBV6-3,few,TRBD2,TGTGCCAGCAGTAACCCCGGGACTAGCGGGGGCAACGAGCAGTACTTC,CASSNPGTSGGNEQYF
TRBJ2-7,15,TRBV7-6,.,TRBD2,TGTGCCAGCAGGCCTTATCCGGGACTAGCGTCTGAGCAGTACTTC,CASRPYPGLASEQYF
TRBJ2-2,16,TRBV5-1,.,TRBD2,TGCGCCAGCAGCCTCGGACTAGCGGGAGCCGGCGGGGAGCTGTTTTTT,CASSLGLAGAGGELFF
TRBJ2-7,12,TRBV6-1,few,TRBD1,TGTGCCAGCACCGACAGGGACAACGAGCAGTACTTC,CASTDRDNEQYF
TRBJ2-7,12,TRBV2,many,.,TGTGCCAGCAGTGCGCAGGTCTACGAGCAGTACTTC,CASSAQVYEQYF
TRBJ2-2,15,TRBV9,.,.,TGTGCCAGCAGCGTTGGGGGCTCAGCAACCGGGGAGCTGTTTTTT,CASSVGGSATGELFF
TRBJ1-6,15,TRBV10-3,.,.,TGTGCCATCAGTACGGGTCGCTCCTATAATTCACCCCTCCACTTT,CAISTGRSYNSPLHF
TRBJ1-2,13,TRBV2,many,.,TGTGCCAGCAGTGATCGGGCAGGGGCTGGCTACACCTTC,CASSDRAGAGYTF
TRBJ2-4,16,TRBV28,many,TRBD1,TGTGCCAGCAGCGAGACAGGGGACCTAGCCAAAAACATTCAGTACTTC,CASSETGDLAKNIQYF
TRBJ2-7,15,TRBV15,.,.,TGTGCCACCAGCAGAGGAGGCGTCACCCAGGACAGGCAGTACTTC,CATSRGGVTQDRQYF
TRBJ2-5,17,TRBV20-1,few,TRBD2,TGCAGTGCGGATAAAGCGGGAGGGCCGGGTAATTTAGAGACCCAGTACTTC,CSADKAGGPGNLETQYF
TRBJ2-7,12,TRBV27,many,.,TGTGCCAGCAGTTACCATGCGCGCGAGCAGTACTTC,CASSYHAREQYF
TRBJ1-2,15,TRBV6-2/TRBV6-3,few,.,TGTGCCAGCACTTTCCATATCGGGGCAGGCTATGGCTACACCTTC,CASTFHIGAGYGYTF
TRBJ2-2,14,TRBV30,.,TRBD1,TGTGCCTGGAGACCCAGGGGGCGAACCGGGGAGCTGTTTTTT,CAWRPRGRTGELFF